Detailed here is one TCR beta chain. The sample comes from a study of blood T cell repertoires in COVID-19. Sequencing was performed with immunoSEQ multiplex PCR; in TCRdb, only in-frame clones are kept and a portion is missing. This table holds some 110,000 clones, about 74% found once. The sample comprised peripheral blood. This TCR was recovered from a man aged 65-85 years with acute or convalescent COVID-19.

DNA for the CDR3: TGTGCCAGCAGCTTGCAGGGGGGCGAGCAGTACTTC. It specifies CASSLQGGEQYF. The gene calls are TRBV5-6 and TRBJ2-7, with a weak D call TRBD1 (7 bases). The germline gives CDR1 SGHDT, CDR2 YYEEEE. CDR3 length: 12 residues. Trimming stripped 1 base from V and 6 bases from J, with 8 bases between. The whole variable domain, remainder taken from reference TRBV5-6 and TRBJ2-7, is DAGVTQSPTHLIKTRGQQVTLRCSPKSGHDTVSWYQQALGQGPQFIFQYYEEEERQRGNFPDRFSGHQFPNYSSELNVNALLLGDSALYLCASSLQGGEQYFGPGTRLTVT.